This TCR beta chain was identified during a study of beta chain features in type 1 diabetes. Sampling consisted of one heparinised blood draw per donor, averaging approximately 100 mL. A remark on this clone: Its antigen is unidentified.

The length of the CDR3 is 17 residues. From germline, CDR1 is SGHTA and CDR2 FQGNSA. V lost 3 bases and J lost 4; bases outside the gene matches: 8. Study findings and constraints: Insertion counts at VDJ junctions were lower in type 1 diabetes patients, who also showed more deletions there. Shorter templates might be favored by PCR, equally in patients and controls.

Reverse transcribing all isolated RNA meant expressed TCRB transcripts were sequenced. Profiled with immunoSEQ multiplex PCR; TCRdb holds only in-frame clones, not every one. This sample has 810,000 or so clones, with around a sixth found just once. The rearrangement uses TRBV7-2 and TRBJ2-1, with 11 bases lining up with TRBD2. The sequence was collected from a woman younger than 35 in good health. Sequencing input: naive CD4+ T cells from blood. The CDR3 region is CASSFVSGRAAYNEQFF. CDR3 sequence (DNA): TGTGCCAGCAGCTTCGTTAGCGGGAGGGCCGCTTACAATGAGCAGTTCTTC.